This TCR beta chain was sequenced in a study of beta chain features in type 1 diabetes. Study-level background: In age, gender and cell yields, patients were similar to healthy donors. Whole-study results and caveats: Type 1 diabetes patients had moderately but significantly shorter TCRB CDR3s in all four CD4+ subsets. Sequencing of cDNA might inflate the share of cells that strongly express TCR.

The isolated RNA, all of it, was reverse transcribed, so expressed TCRB transcripts were what got sequenced. The table came from immunoSEQ multiplex PCR; TCRdb's copy has only in-frame clones and leaves some out. The sample carries 680,000 or so clones, around an eighth recorded once. This clone was observed a few times. Its cognate antigen is unknown. CDR1 and CDR2 (germline): GTSNPN, SVGIG (reference sequence). Germline trimming cut 3 bases from V and 0 bases from J; bases unmatched to any gene: 4. This CDR3 contains 15 residues. Every donor had blood drawn once into heparin, roughly 100 mL on average. Each of the CD4+ naive, central memory, regulatory and stem cell-like memory populations was sorted via CD45RO/CCR7/CD25/CD127/CD95/CD27.

The chain couples TRBV30 to TRBJ2-1; 8 bases are a match to TRBD2. The sample comprised naive CD4+ T cells from blood. The TCR comes from a man between 18 and 35 years old with type 1 diabetes. The CDR3 region has the DNA TGTGCCTGGAGACAGCGGGGGAGCTCCTACAATGAGCAGTTCTTC. Its translation is CAWRQRGSSYNEQFF. Drawing the rest from reference TRBV30 and TRBJ2-1, the complete variable domain is SQTIHQWPATLVQPVGSPLSLECTVEGTSNPNLYWYRQAAGRGLQLLFYSVGIGQISSEVPQNLSASRPQDRQFILSSKKLLLSDSGFYLCAWRQRGSSYNEQFFGPGTRLTVL.